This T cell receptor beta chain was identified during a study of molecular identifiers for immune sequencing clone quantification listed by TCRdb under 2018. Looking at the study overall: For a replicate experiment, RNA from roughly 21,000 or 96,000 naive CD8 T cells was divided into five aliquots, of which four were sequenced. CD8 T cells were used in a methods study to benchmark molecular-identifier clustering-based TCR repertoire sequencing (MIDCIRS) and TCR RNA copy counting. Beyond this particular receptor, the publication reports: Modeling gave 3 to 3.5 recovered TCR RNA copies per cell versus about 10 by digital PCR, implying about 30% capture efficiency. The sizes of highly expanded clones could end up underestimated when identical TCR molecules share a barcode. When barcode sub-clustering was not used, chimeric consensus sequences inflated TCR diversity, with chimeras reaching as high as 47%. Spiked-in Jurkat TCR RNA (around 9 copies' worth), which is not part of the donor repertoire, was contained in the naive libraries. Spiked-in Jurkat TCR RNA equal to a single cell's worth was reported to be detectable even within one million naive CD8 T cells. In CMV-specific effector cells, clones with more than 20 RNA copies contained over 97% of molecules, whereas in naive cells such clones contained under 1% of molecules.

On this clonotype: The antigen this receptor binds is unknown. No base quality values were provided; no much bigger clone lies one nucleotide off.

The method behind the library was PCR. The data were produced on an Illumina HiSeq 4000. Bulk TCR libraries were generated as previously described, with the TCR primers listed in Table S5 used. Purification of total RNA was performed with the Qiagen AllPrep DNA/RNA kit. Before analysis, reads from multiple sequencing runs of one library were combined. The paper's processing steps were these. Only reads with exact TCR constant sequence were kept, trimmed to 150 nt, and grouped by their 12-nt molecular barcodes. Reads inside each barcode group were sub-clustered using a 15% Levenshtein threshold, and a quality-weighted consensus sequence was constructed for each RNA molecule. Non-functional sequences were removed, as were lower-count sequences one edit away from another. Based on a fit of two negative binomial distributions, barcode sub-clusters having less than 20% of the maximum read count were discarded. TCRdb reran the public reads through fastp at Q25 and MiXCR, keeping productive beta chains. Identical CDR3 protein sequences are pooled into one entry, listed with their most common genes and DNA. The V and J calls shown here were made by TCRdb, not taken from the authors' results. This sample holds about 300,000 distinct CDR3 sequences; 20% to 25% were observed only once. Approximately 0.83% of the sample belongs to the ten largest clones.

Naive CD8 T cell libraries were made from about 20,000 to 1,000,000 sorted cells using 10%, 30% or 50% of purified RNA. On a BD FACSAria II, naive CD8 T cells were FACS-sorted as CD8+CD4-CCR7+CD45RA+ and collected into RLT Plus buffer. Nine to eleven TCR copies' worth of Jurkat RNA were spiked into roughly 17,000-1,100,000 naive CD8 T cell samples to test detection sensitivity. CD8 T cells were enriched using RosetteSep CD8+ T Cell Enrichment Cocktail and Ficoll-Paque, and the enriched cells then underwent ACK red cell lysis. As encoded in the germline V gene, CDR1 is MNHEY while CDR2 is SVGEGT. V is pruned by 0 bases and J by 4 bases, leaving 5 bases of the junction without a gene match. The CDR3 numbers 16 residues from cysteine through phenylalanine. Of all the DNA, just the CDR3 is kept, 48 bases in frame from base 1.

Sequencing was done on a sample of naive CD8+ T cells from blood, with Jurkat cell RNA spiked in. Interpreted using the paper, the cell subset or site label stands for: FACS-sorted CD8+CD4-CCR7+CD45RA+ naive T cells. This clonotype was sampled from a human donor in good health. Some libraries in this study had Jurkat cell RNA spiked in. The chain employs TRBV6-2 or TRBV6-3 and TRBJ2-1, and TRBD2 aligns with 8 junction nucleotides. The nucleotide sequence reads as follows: TGTGCCAGCAGTTACTCGTTTACGGGAGGGTACAATGAGCAGTTCTTC. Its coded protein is CASSYSFTGGYNEQFF.